Each of the 22 T cell receptor beta chains below was sequenced from the same sample in a study of cytotoxic CD8 clonotypes in ibrutinib-treated CLL (dated by TCRdb to the early 2020s). Libraries came from the immunoSEQ multiplex PCR assay. TCRdb's version of the immuneACCESS table is confined to in-frame rearrangements and falls short of the full clone set. An unresolved V gene accounts for under half of the shortfall where checked; the remainder is of unknown origin. In all, the sample holds nearly 300,000 clones, and around 77% of those were seen once. The top ten clones comprise approximately 5.1% of the sample. The label giving this sample's time point can be read as: progressive disease on ibrutinib. The sample here was PBMCs, taken at disease progression, from a patient treated with ibrutinib. Every receptor here comes from a human donor with chronic lymphocytic leukemia.

The V call is TRBV2, the J call TRBJ2-7; 7 positions match TRBD1. The V segment lost 5 bases and the J segment 7 bases; nucleotides outside the gene matches: 14. The CDR3 runs 15 residues. Germline lookup yields CDR1 SNHLY and CDR2 FYNNEI. Here the CDR3 reads CASSYRTGLSGEQYF. The CDR3, as DNA: TGTGCCAGCAGTTACCGGACAGGCCTTTCGGGGGAGCAGTACTTC.

This chain connects TRBV19 to TRBJ2-7, with 8 bases fitting TRBD2. Germline assignment: CDR1 LNHDA and CDR2 SQIVND (reference sequence). V lost 2 bases, J lost 4 bases, and 10 bases stayed unmatched. CDR3 length equals 16 residues. CDR3 protein: CASSIRPGTRRYEQYF. CDR3 nucleotide sequence: TGTGCCAGTAGTATAAGGCCCGGGACTAGGAGGTACGAGCAGTACTTC. Full variable domain (outside the CDR3, taken from reference TRBV19 and TRBJ2-7): DGGITQSPKYLFRKEGQNVTLSCEQNLNHDAMYWYRQDPGQGLRLIYYSQIVNDFQKGDIAEGYSVSREKKESFPLTVTSAQKNPTAFYLCASSIRPGTRRYEQYFGPGTRLTVT.

This clone was detected only a few times. The chain is built from TRBV4-1 and TRBJ2-1; D remains unclear. CDR1 and CDR2 from the germline V gene are MGHRA and YSYEKL. V lost 0 bases and J 4 bases, leaving 4 bases between the germline ends. CDR3 size: 13 residues. DNA of the CDR3: TGCGCCAGCAGCCAAGATTGGTACAATGAGCAGTTCTTC. Its translation is CASSQDWYNEQFF.

V is TRBV5-4 and J is TRBJ1-2, with D unclear. Looked up from germline, CDR1 is SGHNT and CDR2 is YYREEE (reference sequence). CDR3 length equals 15 residues. The V and J ends lost 1 base and 8 bases respectively, with 18 bases between them. The CDR3 DNA is TGTGCCAGCAGCTTGATAGGAGGGCGCATTGGGGGCTACACCTTC. It codes for CASSLIGGRIGGYTF.

This rearrangement joins TRBV5-6 to TRBJ2-7, with D unresolved. The germline gives CDR1 SGHDT, CDR2 YYEEEE. This CDR3 spans 16 amino acids. The V gene lost 1 base and the J gene lost 3 bases, with 17 bases spanning the gap. CDR3 region: CASSLLSASLFYEQYF. In DNA, the CDR3 is TGTGCCAGCAGCTTGCTTTCGGCCTCCCTCTTCTACGAGCAGTACTTC. Together with reference TRBV5-6 and TRBJ2-7, the CDR3 gives the full variable domain: DAGVTQSPTHLIKTRGQQVTLRCSPKSGHDTVSWYQQALGQGPQFIFQYYEEEERQRGNFPDRFSGHQFPNYSSELNVNALLLGDSALYLCASSLLSASLFYEQYFGPGTRLTVT.

The gene calls are TRBV6-6 and TRBJ2-2; possible D gene TRBD1, 5 bases. CDR1 MNHNY and CDR2 SVGAGI come from the germline V gene (reference sequence). The CDR3 runs to 13 residues. With 7 bases removed from V and 6 bases from J, the gap between germline ends came to 12 bases. The CDR3 bases are TGTGCCAGCACCCCGGTGGGGCCCGGGGAGCTGTTTTTT. It yields the protein CASTPVGPGELFF.

The chain joins TRBV18 to TRBJ2-7; TRBD2 aligns across 8 bases. CDR1 KGHSH and CDR2 LQKENI come from the germline V gene. CDR3 length equals 13 residues. J lost 6 bases, V lost 3 bases, and 4 bases had no gene match. The CDR3 spells CASSPGTRSEQYF. CDR3 in DNA: TGTGCCAGCTCACCCGGGACTAGATCCGAGCAGTACTTC.

CDR3 nucleotide sequence: TGTGCCAGCAGTGTTAAGGGCTCCTACGAGCAGTACTTC. This codes for CASSVKGSYEQYF. This chain uses TRBV2 with TRBJ2-7; D ambiguous. Trimming left V 4 bases short and J 0 bases short, with 7 bases between. The CDR3 covers 13 residues. CDR1 SNHLY and CDR2 FYNNEI come from the germline V gene.

V gene TRBV5-5 combines with J gene TRBJ2-1; the match to TRBD2 covers 8 bases. Germline V gives CDR1 SGHKS, CDR2 YYEKEE (reference sequence). The V segment lost 1 base and the J segment 8 bases; nucleotides outside the gene matches: 5. The CDR3 covers 14 residues. The CDR3 region is CASSLTGGPHEQFF. CDR3 sequence (DNA): TGTGCCAGCAGCTTGACGGGAGGGCCCCATGAGCAGTTCTTC.

The chain combines TRBV4-1 with TRBJ1-4; TRBD1 agrees at 9 bases. V shed 1 base and J 7 bases; nucleotides not matched to a gene: 4. CDR3 length equals 15 residues. Germline loops: CDR1 MGHRA, CDR2 YSYEKL. CDR3: CASSQGDRDFEKLFF. DNA of the CDR3: TGCGCCAGCAGCCAAGGGGACAGGGATTTTGAAAAACTGTTTTTT.

This rearrangement joins TRBV4-1 to TRBJ1-1; maybe TRBD1 (5 bases). CDR1 MGHRA and CDR2 YSYEKL come from the germline V gene. This CDR3 has 16 residues. Between the trimmed V and J ends, which lost 4 bases and 1 base, there was a span of 16 bases. The CDR3 region is CASSPFEGIPNTEAFF. In DNA, the CDR3 is TGCGCCAGCAGCCCTTTTGAGGGGATACCGAACACTGAAGCTTTCTTT.

The chain uses TRBV7-9 and TRBJ2-7, with 9 bases that match TRBD2. After removal of 1 base from V and 7 bases from J, the junction contained 8 bases not matched to a gene. The CDR3 is 15 residues long. From germline, CDR1 is SEHNR and CDR2 FQNEAQ (reference sequence). The CDR3 reads CASSLGVAGAPEQYF. For the CDR3, the DNA is TGTGCCAGCAGCTTAGGAGTAGCGGGAGCACCTGAGCAGTACTTC.

The rearrangement joins TRBV19 to TRBJ1-2; 9 positions agree with TRBD1. The germline V gene has CDR1 LNHDA and CDR2 SQIVND (reference sequence). This CDR3 comprises 13 residues. After removal of 3 bases from V and 6 bases from J, the junction contained 2 bases not matched to a gene. In DNA, the CDR3 is TGTGCCAGTAGTATCGGGACAGGGCATGGCTACACCTTC. Translated: CASSIGTGHGYTF.

V gene TRBV7-6 combines with J gene TRBJ2-5; the match to TRBD2 covers 8 bases. The germline V gene encodes CDR1 SGHVS and CDR2 FNYEAQ. CDR3 length: 15 residues. V was pared by 5 bases and J by 4 bases, with 9 bases of the junction left unmatched. CDR3 amino acids: CASSPGRGAAETQYF. CDR3 bases: TGTGCCAGCAGCCCCGGGAGGGGGGCCGCAGAGACCCAGTACTTC.

V is TRBV29-1 and J is TRBJ2-7; the D is unclear. V was shortened by 2 bases and J by 4 bases, with 6 bases between the two germline ends. CDR1 SQVTM and CDR2 ANQGSEA come from the germline V gene. This CDR3 contains 11 residues. The CDR3 reads CSVEQEYEQYF. CDR3 nucleotides: TGCAGCGTTGAACAAGAATACGAGCAGTACTTC.

The V call is TRBV6-6, the J call TRBJ1-1, with TRBD1 matching 11 bases. The V gene end was trimmed by 5 bases and the J gene end by 0 bases; junction bases not matched to a gene: 5. Germline values: CDR1 MNHNY, CDR2 SVGAGI (reference sequence). This CDR3 contains 16 residues. The CDR3 DNA sequence: TGTGCCAGCAGTACCGGGACAGGGGGTTTGAACACTGAAGCTTTCTTT. Encoded protein: CASSTGTGGLNTEAFF.

The chain is built from TRBV6-5 and TRBJ2-3; a possible D gene is TRBD1 (6 bases). Per germline, CDR1 MNHEY and CDR2 SVGAGI. CDR3 length equals 14 residues. The V gene lost 8 bases and the J gene lost 3 bases, with 15 bases spanning the gap. The CDR3 region is CASGYQQGTDTQYF. The CDR3 DNA sequence: TGTGCCAGCGGCTACCAACAGGGTACAGATACGCAGTATTTT.

This chain links TRBV6-1 with TRBJ2-5; TRBD2 matches 8 bases. V lost 4 bases, J lost 3 bases, and 4 bases stayed unmatched. The length of the CDR3 is 14 residues. CDR1 is MNHNS, CDR2 SASEGT, per germline. The CDR3 bases are TGTGCCAGCAGTGTGGGACTAGTCGAAGAGACCCAGTACTTC. The encoded protein is CASSVGLVEETQYF.

The V and J genes are TRBV13 and TRBJ2-7, with 8 positions matching TRBD1. This CDR3 is 14 amino acids long. The germline V gene has CDR1 PRHDT and CDR2 FYEKMQ (reference sequence). The junction had 6 bases not matched to a gene; V was cut back by 5 bases and J by 3 bases. CDR3 protein: CASSHRTGSYEQYF. CDR3 nucleotide sequence: TGTGCCAGCAGCCACAGGACAGGGAGCTACGAGCAGTACTTC.

J is TRBJ2-1 and V is TRBV7-7, with 7 nucleotides matching TRBD2. The CDR3 sequence is 13 residues long. The V gene's germline CDR1 is SSHAT and CDR2 FNYEAQ (reference sequence). After removal of 3 bases from V and 5 bases from J, the junction contained 1 base not matched to a gene. CDR3 residues: CASSLAGDNEQFF. Written as DNA, the CDR3 is TGTGCCAGCAGCTTGGCGGGGGACAATGAGCAGTTCTTC.

This clone was counted once. The chain joins TRBV5-1 to TRBJ1-4, with D possibly matching TRBD1 (5 bases). The germline V gene has CDR1 SGHRS and CDR2 YFSETQ. With 5 bases removed from V and 0 bases from J, the gap between germline ends came to 8 bases. The CDR3 contains 14 residues. The DNA for the CDR3 is TGCGCCAGCAGTACAGGATCAACTAATGAAAAACTGTTTTTT. Its translation is CASSTGSTNEKLFF.

This chain links TRBV5-1 with TRBJ2-2; 7 bases map to TRBD1. Trimming took 4 bases from V and 5 from J; bases not matched to a gene: 8. CDR1 and CDR2 (germline): SGHRS, YFSETQ. This CDR3 contains 15 residues. CDR3 coding DNA: TGCGCCAGCAGCAACCGACAGGGTGGGACCGGGGAGCTGTTTTTT. It encodes CASSNRQGGTGELFF.